A single sample gave rise to the 2 T cell receptor beta chains below, sequenced in a study of beta chain features in type 1 diabetes. Every isolated RNA sample was fully reverse transcribed, so sequencing captured expressed TCRB transcripts. Sequenced by immunoSEQ multiplex PCR; TCRdb stores in-frame clones only, minus some. The profile shows about 390,000 clones, around 9.6% of them singletons. No antigen is known for these receptors. Study observations and caveats: All four CD4+ subsets from Type 1 diabetes patients carried moderately but significantly shorter TCRB CDR3s.

What was sequenced was central memory CD4+ T cells from blood. Receptors were obtained from a young man with type 1 diabetes.

This clone turned up a few times. The chain employs TRBV18 and TRBJ1-2; 7 nucleotides line up with TRBD1. The length of the CDR3 is 13 residues. After removal of 3 bases from V and 4 bases from J, the junction contained 2 bases not matched to a gene. The germline V gene encodes CDR1 KGHSH and CDR2 LQKENI. The CDR3 loop reads CASSPGTAYGYTF. DNA of the CDR3: TGTGCCAGCTCACCCGGGACAGCCTATGGCTACACCTTC.

This clone was observed a few times. Different DNA sequences within this sample yield the same CDR3. This chain links TRBV7-3 with TRBJ2-1; 7 nucleotides align to TRBD1. Per germline, CDR1 SGHTA and CDR2 FQGTGA. V lost 4 bases, J lost 0 bases, and 0 bases stayed unmatched. The CDR3 is 14 amino acids. CDR3 sequence: CASSSGGSYNEQFF. DNA for the CDR3: TGTGCCAGCAGCTCAGGGGGCTCCTACAATGAGCAGTTCTTC.